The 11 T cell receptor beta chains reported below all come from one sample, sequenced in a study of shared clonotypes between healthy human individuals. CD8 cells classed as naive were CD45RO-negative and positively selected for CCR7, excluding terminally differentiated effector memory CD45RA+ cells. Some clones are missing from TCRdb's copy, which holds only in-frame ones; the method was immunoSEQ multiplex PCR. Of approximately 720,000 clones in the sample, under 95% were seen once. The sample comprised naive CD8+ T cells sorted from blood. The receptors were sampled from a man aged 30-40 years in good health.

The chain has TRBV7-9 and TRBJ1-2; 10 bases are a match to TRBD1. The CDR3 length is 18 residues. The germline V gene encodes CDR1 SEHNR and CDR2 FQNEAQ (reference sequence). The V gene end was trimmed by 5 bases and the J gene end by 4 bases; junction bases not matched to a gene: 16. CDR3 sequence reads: CASSPLDRGTSVSYGYTF. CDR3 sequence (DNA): TGTGCCAGCAGCCCACTGGACAGGGGGACTTCAGTCTCCTATGGCTACACCTTC.

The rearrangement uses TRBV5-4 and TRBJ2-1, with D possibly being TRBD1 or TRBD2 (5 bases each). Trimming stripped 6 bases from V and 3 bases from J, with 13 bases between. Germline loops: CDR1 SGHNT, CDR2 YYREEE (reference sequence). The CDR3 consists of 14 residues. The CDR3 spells CASMGESDYNEQFF. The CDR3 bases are TGTGCCAGCATGGGGGAGTCCGACTACAATGAGCAGTTCTTC.

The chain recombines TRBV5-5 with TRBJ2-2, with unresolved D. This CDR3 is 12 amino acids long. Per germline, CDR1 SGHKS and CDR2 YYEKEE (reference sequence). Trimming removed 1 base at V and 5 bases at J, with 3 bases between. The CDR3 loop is CASSLWTGELFF. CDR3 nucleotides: TGTGCCAGCAGCTTGTGGACCGGGGAGCTGTTTTTT.

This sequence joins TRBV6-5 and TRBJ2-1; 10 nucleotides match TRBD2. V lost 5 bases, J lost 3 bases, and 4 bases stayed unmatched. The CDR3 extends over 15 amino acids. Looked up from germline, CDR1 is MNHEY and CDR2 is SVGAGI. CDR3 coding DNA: TGTGCCAGCAGTCGCCTAGCGGGAGACTACAATGAGCAGTTCTTC. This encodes CASSRLAGDYNEQFF.

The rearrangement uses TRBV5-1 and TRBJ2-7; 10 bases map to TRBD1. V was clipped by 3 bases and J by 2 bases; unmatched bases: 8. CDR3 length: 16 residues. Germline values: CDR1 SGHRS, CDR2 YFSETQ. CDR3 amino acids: CASSWGDRGPTYEQYF. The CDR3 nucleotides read TGCGCCAGCAGCTGGGGGGACAGGGGCCCTACCTACGAGCAGTACTTC.

The CDR3 nucleotides are TGTGCCAGCAGTTTATTGGGGACAATTGGCTACACCTTC. Translating gives CASSLLGTIGYTF. The J gene is TRBJ1-2, the V gene TRBV27; D might be TRBD1 (6 bases). V was shortened by 1 base and J by 7 bases, with 10 bases between the two germline ends. CDR1 and CDR2 (germline): MNHEY, SMNVEV (reference sequence). The CDR3 runs 13 residues.

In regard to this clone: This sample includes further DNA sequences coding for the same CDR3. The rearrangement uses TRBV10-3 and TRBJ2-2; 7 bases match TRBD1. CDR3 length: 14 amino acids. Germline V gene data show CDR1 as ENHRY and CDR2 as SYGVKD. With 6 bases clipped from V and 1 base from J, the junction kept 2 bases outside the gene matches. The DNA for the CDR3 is TGTGCCATCAGGACAGGGCTGAACACCGGGGAGCTGTTTTTT. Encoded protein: CAIRTGLNTGELFF.

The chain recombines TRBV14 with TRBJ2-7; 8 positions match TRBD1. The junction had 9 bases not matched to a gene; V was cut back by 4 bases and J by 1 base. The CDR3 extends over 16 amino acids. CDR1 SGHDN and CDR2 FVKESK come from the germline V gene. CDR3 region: CASSPLGQGISYEQYF. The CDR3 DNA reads TGTGCCAGCAGCCCTCTTGGACAGGGTATTTCCTACGAGCAGTACTTC.

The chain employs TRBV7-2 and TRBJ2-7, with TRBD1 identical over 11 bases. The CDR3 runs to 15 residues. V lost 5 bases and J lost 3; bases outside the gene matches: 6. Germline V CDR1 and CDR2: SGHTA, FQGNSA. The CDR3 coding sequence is TGTGCCAGCAGCGCGGGACAGGGGGGGTTCTACGAGCAGTACTTC. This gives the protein CASSAGQGGFYEQYF. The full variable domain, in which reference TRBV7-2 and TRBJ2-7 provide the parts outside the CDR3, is GAGVSQSPSNKVTEKGKDVELRCDPISGHTALYWYRQSLGQGLEFLIYFQGNSAPDKSGLPSDRFSAERTGGSVSTLTIQRTQQEDSAVYLCASSAGQGGFYEQYFGPGTRLTVT.

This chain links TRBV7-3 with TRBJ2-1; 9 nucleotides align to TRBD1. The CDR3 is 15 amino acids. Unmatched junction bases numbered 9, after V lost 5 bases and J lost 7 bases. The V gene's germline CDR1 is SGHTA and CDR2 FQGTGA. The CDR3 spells CASSPGQGYLNEQFF. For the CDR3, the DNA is TGTGCCAGCAGCCCCGGACAGGGGTATTTGAATGAGCAGTTCTTC.

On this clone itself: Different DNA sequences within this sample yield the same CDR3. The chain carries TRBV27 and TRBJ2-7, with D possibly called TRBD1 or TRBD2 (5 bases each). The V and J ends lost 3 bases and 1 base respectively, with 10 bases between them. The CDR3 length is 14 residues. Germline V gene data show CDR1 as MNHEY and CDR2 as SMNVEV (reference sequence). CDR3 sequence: CASSFIGESYEQYF. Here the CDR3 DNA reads TGTGCCAGCAGTTTCATAGGGGAGTCCTACGAGCAGTACTTC.